This entry is about one T cell receptor (beta chain). The antigen it binds to is not known. No base qualities exist here, and no much larger clone lies one base off it. Reading the germline V gene (reference sequence) gives CDR1 GTSNPN and CDR2 SVGIG. Including cysteine and phenylalanine, the CDR3 has 13 amino acids. Only the CDR3 DNA is retained, 39 bases long and in frame from the first base. Relative to germline, V is 2 bases shorter and J is 7 bases shorter, with 12 bases between their ends. This sample stems from a study of T-cell memory formation after mild COVID-19 (dated by TCRdb to the early 2020s). Some background on the complete study: TCR sequence clusters from the two donors were largely donor specific. In two donors, T-cell clones that expanded and contracted after mild COVID-19 were followed by sequencing TCRalpha and TCRbeta repertoires longitudinally. Two young, previously healthy adult volunteers, one female and one male, were included in the cohort. What the study reported, not specific to this receptor: SARS-CoV-2 specificity of the second-wave clones peaking on day 37 was not confirmed. The study included only a couple of mild cases, and larger cohorts that include severe cases with pre-infection samples were judged to be necessary. Clones contracting from day 15 to 85 had balanced CD4/CD8 phenotypes, while a second wave expanding from day 15 to 37 was biased towards CD4+. Contracting CD4+ clones were found mainly in CM and EM memory subsets, while CD8+ clones were enriched in EMRA. Some responding clones were detected in pre-infection memory, suggesting pre-existing cross-reactive memory T cells joined the SARS-CoV-2 response.

Ficoll-Paque density gradient centrifugation was used to isolate PBMCs. Instrument used: Illumina NovaSeq 6000. Using 5'RACE with constant-segment primers, TCRalpha and TCRbeta cDNA libraries were constructed, with sample barcodes and unique molecular identifiers added in the process. RNA was extracted from every sample with Trizol reagent. Library amplification was performed in two PCR steps, and a second sample barcode and Illumina TruSeq adapters were introduced in the second step. The libraries were sequenced on an Illumina NovaSeq using 2 x 150 bp paired-end reads. The source study handled its data this way. With migec v1.2.7, reads were demultiplexed and then collapsed into UMI-guided consensus sequences. With mixcr v2.1.11, UMI consensuses were aligned to TRA and TRB V and J templates and assembled into clonotypes. Clonotypes were classified as expanded or contracted when called significant by both edgeR and NoisET, with noise models trained on biological replicates. For edgeR calls, a false discovery rate-adjusted p below 0.01 and a log2 fold-change threshold of 1 were applied. As an exploratory analysis of dynamics, max-normalized trajectories of the 1000 most abundant clonotypes were examined with PCA combined with hierarchical clustering. Separately sequenced CD4+ and CD8+ repertoires were used to assign a CD4 or CD8 phenotype to each responding clone. The public reads were reanalyzed by TCRdb: fastp trimming at Q25, MiXCR alignment, in-frame beta chains only. Rows with one shared CDR3 protein collapse into an entry with the most common genes and DNA. These V and J calls derive from TCRdb rather than the authors' analysis. The sample contains some 270,000 distinct CDR3 sequences, 15% of them found a single time. More than 2% of the sample lies in the top ten.

The sequenced sample was PBMCs or a T cell subset sorted from them (not recorded which). The V and J genes are TRBV30 and TRBJ1-5; the best D guess is TRBD1, with 6 bases matching. The receptor's source is an adult woman who had mild COVID-19 (a few samples of this study predate the infection). The sample titles of this study are shuffled in the database, so cell type and time point are left out; the donor was told from shared clones. The CDR3 loop reads CAWSRGLEQPQHF. Read as DNA, the sequence is TGTGCCTGGAGTAGGGGGTTGGAACAGCCCCAGCATTTT.